This T cell receptor (beta chain) was found in a study of blood T cells in healthy people across ages (dated by TCRdb to about 2015). At the level of the whole study: In model experiments, roughly one uniquely barcoded TCR beta cDNA molecule per two T cells was captured by template switching. The study measured age-related changes in TCR beta repertoire diversity using deep sequencing normalized with unique cDNA molecular identifiers. The donors were split into four age groups: young (average about 15 years), middle-aged (39), aged (roughly 68) and long-lived (under 90). Two additional independent replicas of 1 million unique cDNA reads from the same blood draw were analyzed for two donors (one aged 18 to 29 and one aged 80 or older). Summary of the overall study and its limitations: Because donor CMV infection status was unknown, age-related changes in expanded clonotypes were potentially confounded. Estimates of total diversity based on one million sequenced T cells were regarded as lower bounds and as underestimates. Compared with the aged group, the long-lived group had more naive CD4+ T cells, fewer expanded clones and increased TCR diversity, a pattern suggesting age selection. Observed TCR beta diversity per million T cells fell roughly linearly with age, and a significant reduction was already apparent by age roughly 40. Observed TCR beta diversity correlated strongly with the percentage of naive T cells measured by flow cytometry. Because profiling used bulk unsorted PBMCs, naive and antigen-experienced compartments could not be compared conclusively.

With respect to this clonotype: The clone's antigen remains unknown. Per-base qualities were not stored, and no clone one base away is much larger.

The roughly 38 donors, aged about 6 to 95 years, were systemically healthy Caucasian individuals from Russia. Each donor gave ten milliliters of peripheral blood, drawn into EDTA-treated Vacutainer tubes. PBMCs were isolated by Ficoll-Paque density-gradient centrifugation, with at least 7 million obtained per sample. Trizol reagent was used to extract total RNA from the PBMCs, yielding at least 6 micrograms per sample. For every donor, flow cytometry on a PBMC aliquot measured the percentage of naive CD45RAhigh/CD27high T cells. Preparation of the library involved 5' RACE. The sequencing machine was an Illumina HiSeq 2500. A second PCR of roughly 7 to 11 cycles was performed with a sample-barcoded 5' primer and a J-beta primer mix. A unique molecular identifier was introduced onto each TCR beta cDNA molecule by a template-switch 5' adaptor carrying 12 random nucleotides. Each sample yielded at least 2.5 million CDR3-containing paired-end reads. First-strand cDNA was synthesized from all RNA with the Mint cDNA synthesis kit, primed by a TRBC-specific oligonucleotide. Following uracil-DNA glycosylase treatment, all cDNA underwent a first 18-cycle PCR with the universal primers M1SS and BC2_uni_R. On the study's bioinformatics: Each sample was normalized by randomly selecting 1 million high-quality reads, each carrying a distinct molecular identifier. Reads with shared molecular identifiers were discarded instead of being binned into consensus sequences. MiTCR, set to a Q25 quality threshold and the strictest error-elimination algorithm, was used for CDR3 identification, clonotype clustering and error correction. A nonparametric unseen species model with Euler transformation was used to estimate lower-bound total TCR beta diversity. TCRdb ran its own pipeline on the public reads, namely fastp trimming at Q25 and MiXCR clone calling, and kept in-frame beta chains. Every distinct CDR3 protein forms one entry, paired with its most common genes and DNA. TCRdb, not the authors, supplied the V and J calls. A total of almost 550,000 distinct CDR3 sequences appear in this sample, nearly 25% of them only once. Clones ranked in the top ten supply 8.7% of the sample.

The same sample was also studied in work on T cells of mothers and their children. The second paper further reports: Nine systemically healthy Caucasian individuals served as donors, namely three mothers together with their six children. cDNA synthesis consumed the entire amount of extracted RNA, loaded at 1.5 ug RNA in each 15 ul reaction. In the second PCR, the M1S primer introduced both the sample barcodes and 2-4 random nucleotides. Each mother yielded over 8.5 million TCR beta CDR3 reads and each child 2.5 million to 3.5 million reads. In both related and unrelated pairs, thymic selection shapes the output of TCR recombination in a similar way, with inherited differences having only a minor effect. Normalized repertoire overlap in related mother-child pairs was always slightly higher than in unrelated mother-child pairs, but the difference was never significant. Persistent microchimeric T cell clones were not detected, at a sensitivity of 85 to 100 clones per million clonotypes. In the study, deep NGS was used to compare the TCR beta repertoires of mothers and children, and features distinguishing related mother-child pairs from unrelated individuals were sought. Mothers averaged about 40 +/- 4 years of age and children averaged 11 +/- 4 years. After adapter ligation with NEBNext reagents, the libraries were sequenced on Illumina HiSeq 2000 with 100+100 nt paired-end reads. Mother and child libraries were prepared a month apart and sequenced in separate runs to prevent cross-contamination. For each donor, somewhere between 500,000 and 2,000,000 distinct TCR beta clonotypes were identified. Naive TCR beta clonotypes were estimated from low-frequency clonotypes matched to each donor's FACS-determined naive share, without sorting.

The specimen sequenced was blood. The sequence was obtained from a boy aged 5-17 years in good health.

The CDR3 protein is CASSEGRPGGYTF. The nucleotide sequence is given as TGTGCCAGCAGTGAGGGTCGCCCGGGCGGCTACACCTTC. Rearrangement joined TRBV2 to TRBJ1-2; no D gene can be assigned with confidence. V loses 3 bases, J loses 8 bases, and the germline ends lie 13 bases apart. Per the germline V gene, SNHLY is the CDR1 and FYNNEI is the CDR2. The CDR3, cysteine through phenylalanine, is 13 amino acids long. The sequence is cut down to CDR3 DNA, 39 bases in frame from base 1.